This T cell receptor (beta chain) derives from a study of blood T cell repertoires in COVID-19. Study background: COVID-19 samples collected from the United States, Italy and Spain covered acute and convalescent phases.

Participants were aged roughly 18 to 89 years from 20 to 30 US areas. Here immunoSEQ multiplex PCR was the method, and the copy in TCRdb shows in-frame clones only, minus some. The data show around 300,000 clones, 80% to 95% seen once. The V gene's germline CDR1 is MRHNA and CDR2 SNTAGT. V gave up 10 bases and J gave up 2 bases; unmatched junction bases: 5. The CDR3 runs to 13 residues. The source is a woman between 25 and 40 years old who had recovered from COVID-19. This chain links TRBV6-4 with TRBJ2-3, with 8 bases that match TRBD1. The sequenced sample was PBMCs or T cells enriched from blood (not recorded which). The DNA for the CDR3 is TGTGCCACCAGGGGGCTGAACACAGATACGCAGTATTTT. This sequence encodes CATRGLNTDTQYF.